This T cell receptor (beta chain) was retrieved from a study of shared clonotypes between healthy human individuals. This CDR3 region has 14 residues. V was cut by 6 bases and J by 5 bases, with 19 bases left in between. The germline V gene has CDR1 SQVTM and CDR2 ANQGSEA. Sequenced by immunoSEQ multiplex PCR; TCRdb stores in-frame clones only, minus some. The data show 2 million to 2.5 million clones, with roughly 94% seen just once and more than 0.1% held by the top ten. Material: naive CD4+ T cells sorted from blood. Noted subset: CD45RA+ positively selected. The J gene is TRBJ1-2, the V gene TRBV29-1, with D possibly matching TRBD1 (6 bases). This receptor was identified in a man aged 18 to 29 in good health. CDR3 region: CSVIKDRITYGYTF. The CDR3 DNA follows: TGCAGCGTGATAAAGGACAGAATAACTTATGGCTACACCTTC.